The clone carrying this T cell receptor (beta chain) was picked up one time. The repertoire was sequenced with immunoSEQ multiplex PCR; TCRdb's copy has only in-frame clones and lacks some. Of around 35,000 clones in the sample, 80% to 95% are singletons; the top ten hold about 0.4%. Germline CDR1 SGHRS, CDR2 YFSETQ. V was clipped by 0 bases and J by 6 bases, with 14 bases between them. This CDR3 has 15 residues. The data stem from a study of T cell changes during pregnancy in multiple sclerosis. Material: CD4+ T cells from peripheral blood mononuclear cells, obtained in the third trimester of pregnancy. This clonotype was sampled from a female donor in good health, enrolled as a control in a pregnancy study. This rearrangement joins TRBV5-1 to TRBJ2-3; unclear D gene. CDR3 region: CASSLDLGETDTQYF. The DNA of the CDR3 is TGCGCCAGCAGCTTGGATTTAGGAGAAACCGATACGCAGTATTTT.